The 11 T cell receptor beta chains presented below share a single source sample, sequenced in a study of OX40 agonist ivuxolimab in advanced cancers. TCRdb keeps only in-frame clones here, not all; method: immunoSEQ multiplex PCR. Here the sample spans 15,000 to 20,000 clones, 80% to 90% being singletons. The sequenced sample was CD4+ or CD8+ T cells sorted from blood, obtained in a trial of the OX40 agonist ivuxolimab. The receptors come from an adult with an advanced solid tumor such as melanoma, head and neck, liver or kidney cancer.

The genes are TRBV7-9 and TRBJ2-7; 13 bases match TRBD2. CDR1 and CDR2 (germline): SEHNR, FQNEAQ (reference sequence). CDR3 length equals 16 residues. J lost 4 bases, V lost 5 bases, and 8 bases had no gene match. CDR3 sequence reads: CASSPPGLAGTYEQYF. CDR3 nucleotide sequence: TGTGCCAGCAGCCCCCCGGGACTAGCGGGGACTTACGAGCAGTACTTC.

The gene calls are TRBV28 and TRBJ2-3; the D call may be TRBD1 or TRBD2 (6 bases each). Trimming cost V 5 bases and J 1 base, with 13 bases left between them. In germline, CDR1 is MDHEN, CDR2 SYDVKM. The CDR3 has 15 residues. The CDR3 region is CASSPGERGTDTQYF. CDR3 DNA: TGTGCCAGCAGTCCAGGGGAGCGGGGCACAGATACGCAGTATTTT.

The V call is TRBV27, the J call TRBJ2-1; D gene uncertain. The germline gives CDR1 MNHEY, CDR2 SMNVEV (reference sequence). The CDR3 consists of 13 residues. The V end lost 5 bases, the J end lost 4 bases, and 9 bases lay between the germline ends. This CDR3 is CASSVDFYNEQFF. As DNA, the CDR3 is TGTGCCAGCAGTGTCGACTTTTACAATGAGCAGTTCTTC.

V and J are TRBV28 and TRBJ2-5, with D tentatively TRBD1 or TRBD2 (5 bases each). Germline CDR1 reads MDHEN; CDR2 reads SYDVKM. The CDR3 loop spans 16 amino acids. V lost 3 bases to trimming and J lost 2 bases, with 16 bases between them. The CDR3 is CASSLEEGMEQETQYF. The CDR3 nucleotides read TGTGCCAGCAGTTTGGAAGAGGGGATGGAGCAAGAGACCCAGTACTTC.

The V and J genes are TRBV6-1 and TRBJ2-7; D is perhaps TRBD1 or TRBD2 (5 bases each). The CDR3 runs to 12 residues. The germline V and J ends were trimmed by 8 bases and 4 bases, with 12 bases remaining between them. CDR1 and CDR2 (germline): MNHNS, SASEGT. The CDR3 DNA is TGTGCCAGCCTGGGACCCCGTTACGAGCAGTACTTC. This encodes CASLGPRYEQYF.

J is TRBJ2-5 and V is TRBV18; weak D call: TRBD1 (6 bases). Trimming pared 2 bases from V and 3 bases from J, leaving 22 bases between. CDR1 is KGHSH, CDR2 LQKENI, per germline. The CDR3 consists of 18 residues. CDR3 nucleotides: TGTGCCAGCTCACCAGCACAGGGAGTAGACCCGCCCAAAGAGACCCAGTACTTC. Residues: CASSPAQGVDPPKETQYF.

V gene TRBV5-5 combines with J gene TRBJ2-1, with 8 bases fitting TRBD1. The CDR3 runs to 18 residues. Losses at the gene ends were 1 base for V and 0 bases for J; bases not matched to a gene: 9. Germline CDR1 SGHKS, CDR2 YYEKEE (reference sequence). The CDR3: CASSLRQGPMGSYNEQFF. The CDR3 DNA is TGTGCCAGCAGCTTGCGACAGGGGCCGATGGGCTCCTACAATGAGCAGTTCTTC.

The V gene is TRBV13, the J gene TRBJ2-2, with TRBD2 matching 9 bases. This CDR3 region has 16 residues. Germline V gives CDR1 PRHDT, CDR2 FYEKMQ (reference sequence). After removal of 5 bases from V and 3 bases from J, the junction contained 7 bases not matched to a gene. In DNA form, the CDR3 reads TGTGCCAGCAGCCTGACTGCGGGAGGGCACACCGGGGAGCTGTTTTTT. Translating it yields CASSLTAGGHTGELFF.

The V and J genes are TRBV4-2 and TRBJ1-2; possible D gene TRBD1, 6 bases. This CDR3 region has 16 residues. Per germline, CDR1 LGHNA and CDR2 YNFKEQ. Trimming took 1 base from V and 8 from J, leaving 20 bases between them. The CDR3 DNA reads as TGTGCCAGCAGCCAAGGGGGGGCGTCCACGCGGGTGGGCTACACCTTC. It codes for CASSQGGASTRVGYTF.

The chain combines TRBV6-6 with TRBJ2-7, with no clear D. Germline CDR1 and CDR2: MNHNY and SVGAGI (reference sequence). V gave up 0 bases and J gave up 3 bases, with 12 bases separating them. This CDR3 has 15 amino acids. The CDR3 DNA reads TGTGCCAGCAGTTACTCGTTCCTAAGGATCTACGAGCAGTACTTC. It translates to CASSYSFLRIYEQYF.

The chain is built from TRBV15 and TRBJ2-7; TRBD1 agrees at 9 bases. Germline V CDR1 and CDR2: LNHNV, YYDKDF (reference sequence). The CDR3 extends over 13 amino acids. Unmatched junction bases numbered 3, after V lost 3 bases and J lost 6 bases. The CDR3 loop is CATSRDRGGEQYF. The CDR3, as DNA: TGTGCCACCAGCAGGGACAGGGGAGGCGAGCAGTACTTC.